These 18 T cell receptor beta chains share one sample of origin, sequenced in a study of T cells expressing NK-cell markers. TCRdb reprocessed the 5' RACE reads and keeps a single row for each CDR3 protein, giving no DNA. The listing records around 550,000 distinct CDR3 sequences. Sequenced sample: blood T cells: a sorted CD56 or NKG2C T cell subset, CD4+ or CD8+ T cells, or bulk PBMC T cells (not recorded which). These receptors all come from a man between 18 and 29 years old in good health.

V and J are TRBV24-1 and TRBJ2-2; TCRdb reports TRBD1, a call that lacks DNA to check it against. CDR3 length: 17 amino acids. CDR1 and CDR2 from the germline V gene are KGHDR and SFDVKD. The CDR3 protein is CATSDRRTGAKTGELFF.

The chain is built from TRBV29-1 and TRBJ1-1; TCRdb lists TRBD1, though no DNA is available to test this call. CDR1 is SQVTM and CDR2 is ANQGSEA in the germline V gene. The CDR3 is 14 amino acids. This chain's CDR3 is CSAGQGVRNTEAFF.

CDR3 region: CSVVILAGEQFF. The chain combines TRBV29-1 with TRBJ2-1; TCRdb's D gene call, TRBD2, goes unchecked for lack of DNA. Germline loops: CDR1 SQVTM, CDR2 ANQGSEA. The CDR3 contains 12 residues.

This CDR3 reads CASTEETEQDLHF. The chain is built from TRBV12-3 or TRBV12-4 and TRBJ1-6. The CDR3 contains 13 residues.

The chain couples TRBV20-1 to TRBJ1-5. The CDR3 consists of 12 residues. The germline V gene encodes CDR1 DFQATT and CDR2 SNEGSKA (reference sequence). CDR3 protein: CSATGGNQPQHF.

This chain connects TRBV5-1 to TRBJ1-1; the TCRdb call, TRBD1, lacks DNA for checking. Per the germline V gene, CDR1 is SGHRS and CDR2 is YFSETQ. CDR3 length: 14 amino acids. The CDR3: CASRPRRLETEAFF.

The V and J genes are TRBV3-1 and TRBJ2-1; the TRBD2 assignment by TCRdb is unverifiable without DNA. CDR1 and CDR2 (germline): LGHDT, YNNKEL (reference sequence). CDR3 length: 16 residues. CDR3 residues: CASSPTLREGDNEQFF.

The chain is built from TRBV3-1 and TRBJ2-3; TCRdb selects TRBD2, and the lack of DNA leaves this call unchecked. The CDR3 spans 12 residues. Germline V gene data show CDR1 as LGHDT and CDR2 as YNNKEL (reference sequence). The CDR3 here is CASSLPFRTQYF.

This chain connects TRBV29-1 to TRBJ1-1; TCRdb returns TRBD1, unconfirmable since there is no DNA. Germline V gene sequence: CDR1 SQVTM, CDR2 ANQGSEA. The CDR3 totals 15 residues. The CDR3 region is CSVEYRGLMNTEAFF. Full variable domain (outside the CDR3, taken from reference TRBV29-1 and TRBJ1-1): SAVISQKPSRDICQRGTSLTIQCQVDSQVTMMFWYRQQPGQSLTLIATANQGSEATYESGFVIDKFPISRPNLTFSTLTVSNMSPEDSSIYLCSVEYRGLMNTEAFFGQGTRLTVV.

The J gene is TRBJ1-5, the V gene TRBV6-2 or TRBV6-3; as DNA is missing, the TRBD1 call by TCRdb cannot be tested. There are 15 residues in the CDR3. Germline V gene lookup returns CDR1 MNHEY and CDR2 SVGEGT. The CDR3 region is CASSKGRNSNQPQHF.

The rearrangement uses TRBV20-1 and TRBJ2-1; TCRdb picks TRBD2, but there is no DNA to check that call. CDR3 length equals 14 residues. CDR1 is DFQATT, CDR2 SNEGSKA, per germline (reference sequence). This CDR3 reads CSASFLAAWPQQFF.

The chain carries TRBV28 and TRBJ2-3; TCRdb's D gene call, TRBD1, goes unchecked for lack of DNA. Germline lookup yields CDR1 MDHEN and CDR2 SYDVKM. The CDR3 runs to 16 residues. The CDR3 reads CASTLTGFRLSDTQYF.

This chain joins TRBV20-1 and TRBJ1-2; TCRdb picks TRBD1, but there is no DNA to check that call. Per germline, CDR1 DFQATT and CDR2 SNEGSKA (reference sequence). The CDR3 length is 14 residues. The CDR3 is CSLVGDPNNYGYTF.

The chain uses TRBV12-3 or TRBV12-4 and TRBJ1-4; with no DNA, the TCRdb D assignment of TRBD1 cannot be verified. The CDR3 loop spans 15 amino acids. The CDR3 sequence is CASSPRQGPKEKLFF.

This chain connects TRBV2 to TRBJ1-2. The CDR3 loop spans 11 amino acids. Germline loops: CDR1 SNHLY, CDR2 FYNNEI. CDR3 residues: CASSGRYGYTF.

The chain employs TRBV27 and TRBJ2-1; TCRdb indicates TRBD1, and absent DNA this call remains unverified. CDR3 length: 16 amino acids. Looked up from germline, CDR1 is MNHEY and CDR2 is SMNVEV (reference sequence). CDR3 residues: CASSFNEDRRTNEQFF.

The chain has TRBV27 and TRBJ1-2. The CDR3 covers 13 residues. Looked up from germline, CDR1 is MNHEY and CDR2 is SMNVEV (reference sequence). CDR3: CASSPLLGYGYTF.

The chain employs TRBV27 and TRBJ1-5. The CDR3 length is 13 residues. Germline CDR1 and CDR2: MNHEY and SMNVEV (reference sequence). CDR3 region: CASSADRNQPQHF.